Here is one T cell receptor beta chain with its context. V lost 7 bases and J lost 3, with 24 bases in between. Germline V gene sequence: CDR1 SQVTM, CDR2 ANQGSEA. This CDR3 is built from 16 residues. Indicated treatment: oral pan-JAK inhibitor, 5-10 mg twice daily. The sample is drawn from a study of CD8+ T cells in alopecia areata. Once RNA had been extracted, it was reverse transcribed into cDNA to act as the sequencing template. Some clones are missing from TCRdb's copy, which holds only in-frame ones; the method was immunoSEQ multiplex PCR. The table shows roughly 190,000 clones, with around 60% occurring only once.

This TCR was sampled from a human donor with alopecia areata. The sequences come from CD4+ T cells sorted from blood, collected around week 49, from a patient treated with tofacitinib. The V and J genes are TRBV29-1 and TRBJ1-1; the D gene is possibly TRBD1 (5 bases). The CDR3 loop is CSASYPGTVGDTEAFF. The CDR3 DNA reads TGCAGCGCTTCATACCCCGGGACCGTTGGGGACACTGAAGCTTTCTTT. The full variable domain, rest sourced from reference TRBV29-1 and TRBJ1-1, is SAVISQKPSRDICQRGTSLTIQCQVDSQVTMMFWYRQQPGQSLTLIATANQGSEATYESGFVIDKFPISRPNLTFSTLTVSNMSPEDSSIYLCSASYPGTVGDTEAFFGQGTRLTVV.